These 32 T cell receptor beta chains were all obtained from the same sample, sequenced in a study of tumor-infiltrating lymphocytes in localized non-small cell lung cancer. Libraries were prepared by immunoSEQ multiplex PCR; TCRdb keeps only in-frame clonotypes and omits some of them. The sample holds around 12,000 clones, approximately 83% seen once. Specimen: uninvolved lung tissue not adjacent to the tumor. These receptor sequences come from a human donor with non-small cell lung cancer.

The chain has TRBV10-1 and TRBJ2-2, with 7 bases identical to TRBD2. The CDR3 is made up of 16 amino acids. In germline, CDR1 is WNHNN, CDR2 SYGVQD (reference sequence). Trimming took 5 bases from V and 7 from J; bases not matched to a gene: 13. The CDR3 sequence: CASSLSGGSLNGELFF. CDR3 nucleotides: TGCGCCAGCAGTTTATCGGGCGGGAGTCTAAACGGGGAGCTGTTTTTT.

The genes are TRBV5-1 and TRBJ1-3, with D perhaps matching TRBD1 (6 bases). Germline CDR1 reads SGHRS; CDR2 reads YFSETQ. The CDR3 sequence is 16 residues long. The V gene lost 4 bases and the J gene lost 4 bases, with 18 bases spanning the gap. CDR3 region: CASSPSPGARGNTIYF. As DNA, the CDR3 is TGCGCCAGCAGCCCCTCGCCGGGGGCGCGGGGAAACACCATATATTTT.

J is TRBJ1-6 and V is TRBV19, with 9 bases matching TRBD1. This CDR3 is 15 amino acids long. The trim removed 4 bases at V and 4 bases at J, leaving 2 bases unmatched. From germline, CDR1 is LNHDA and CDR2 SQIVND (reference sequence). This chain's CDR3 is CASSTGTGYNSPLHF. The DNA of the CDR3 is TGTGCCAGTAGTACCGGGACAGGGTATAATTCACCCCTCCACTTT.

The chain carries TRBV4-2 and TRBJ2-7; D not certain. This CDR3 is 15 amino acids long. Trimming pared 1 base from V and 1 base from J, leaving 11 bases between. Germline CDR1 and CDR2: LGHNA and YNFKEQ. CDR3 residues: CASSQVLSLSYEQYF. CDR3 sequence (DNA): TGTGCCAGCAGCCAAGTTCTCTCACTTTCCTACGAGCAGTACTTC.

V and J are TRBV2 and TRBJ2-3; possibly TRBD2 for D (5 bases). The CDR3 totals 14 residues. Germline assignment: CDR1 SNHLY and CDR2 FYNNEI. The V end lost 4 bases, the J end lost 1 base, and 9 bases lay between the germline ends. CDR3 DNA sequence: TGTGCCAGCAGTGTTGGTAGCGGCACAGATACGCAGTATTTT. This translates into CASSVGSGTDTQYF. The full variable domain, rest sourced from reference TRBV2 and TRBJ2-3, is EPEVTQTPSHQVTQMGQEVILRCVPISNHLYFYWYRQILGQKVEFLVSFYNNEISEKSEIFDDQFSVERPDGSNFTLKIRSTKLEDSAMYFCASSVGSGTDTQYFGPGTRLTVL.

The chain employs TRBV7-2 and TRBJ2-7; tentative D call: TRBD2 (5 bases). The V end was cut by 5 bases, the J end by 4 bases, with 12 bases between. The CDR3 contains 13 residues. Germline assignment: CDR1 SGHTA and CDR2 FQGNSA. In DNA, the CDR3 is TGTGCCAGCAGCCGCGTTCGGGATTACGAGCAGTACTTC. Translating gives CASSRVRDYEQYF.

V gene TRBV5-8 combines with J gene TRBJ2-2; D remains unclear. Per germline, CDR1 SGHTS and CDR2 YDEGEE. Trimming left V 4 bases short and J 5 bases short, with 15 bases between. CDR3 size: 15 residues. The CDR3 region has the DNA TGTGCCAGCAGCCCCGCCTGGATCCGGACCGGGGAGCTGTTTTTT. This translates into CASSPAWIRTGELFF.

This sequence joins TRBV5-4 and TRBJ1-1; 7 bases agree with TRBD1. Germline V gene sequence: CDR1 SGHNT, CDR2 YYREEE (reference sequence). V gave up 4 bases and J gave up 10 bases; unmatched junction bases: 10. The CDR3 runs to 13 residues. Here the CDR3 DNA reads TGTGCCAGCAGCAACCGGACAGGACAAAGAGCTTTCTTT. Its translation is CASSNRTGQRAFF.

This chain uses TRBV6-1 with TRBJ1-2; no firm D call. V was pared by 2 bases and J by 4 bases, with 17 bases between. CDR1 is MNHNS and CDR2 is SASEGT in the germline V gene. This CDR3 is 16 amino acids long. The CDR3 loop is CASSELPGPLSYGYTF. In DNA, the CDR3 is TGTGCCAGCAGTGAACTTCCGGGCCCTCTTAGCTATGGCTACACCTTC.

The rearrangement joins TRBV29-1 to TRBJ1-3; D not certain. The V gene's germline CDR1 is SQVTM and CDR2 ANQGSEA. The CDR3 has 12 residues. V gave up 3 bases and J gave up 0 bases, with 3 bases separating them. The CDR3 loop reads CSVEHSGNTIYF. CDR3 DNA: TGCAGCGTTGAGCACTCTGGAAACACCATATATTTT.

This clone was recorded once. The chain uses TRBV5-5 and TRBJ2-7, with no clear D. Trimming took 0 bases from V and 4 from J, leaving 14 bases between them. The CDR3 runs 15 residues. Germline lookup yields CDR1 SGHKS and CDR2 YYEKEE (reference sequence). DNA for the CDR3: TGTGCCAGCAGCTTGGACACGGGCCCCGGATACGAGCAGTACTTC. It specifies CASSLDTGPGYEQYF.

This clone was seen a handful of times. V usage is TRBV2 and J usage is TRBJ2-3; possible D gene TRBD2, 5 bases. V was clipped by 6 bases and J by 3 bases, with 7 bases between them. CDR3 size: 12 residues. CDR1 and CDR2 from the germline V gene are SNHLY and FYNNEI. The CDR3 bases are TGTGCCAGCAGCTCGGGAACAGATACGCAGTATTTT. This codes for CASSSGTDTQYF.

The gene calls are TRBV6-1 and TRBJ1-5; D unclear. The CDR3 loop spans 13 amino acids. With 1 base removed from V and 7 bases from J, the gap between germline ends came to 8 bases. Germline CDR1 MNHNS, CDR2 SASEGT. Here the CDR3 reads CASSEGPHQPQHF. For the CDR3, the DNA is TGTGCCAGCAGTGAAGGGCCCCACCAGCCCCAGCATTTT.

The CDR3 region is CASNRADQPQHF. For the CDR3, the DNA is TGTGCCAGTAACAGGGCGGATCAGCCCCAGCATTTT. This sequence joins TRBV19 and TRBJ1-5; the D gene is possibly TRBD1 (6 bases). Trimming removed 7 bases at V and 5 bases at J, with 9 bases between. The CDR3 extends over 12 amino acids. In germline, CDR1 is LNHDA, CDR2 SQIVND (reference sequence).

The rearrangement uses TRBV6-5 and TRBJ1-5; D is unresolved. Trimming left V 6 bases short and J 4 bases short, with 7 bases between. Looked up from germline, CDR1 is MNHEY and CDR2 is SVGAGI. The CDR3 runs to 12 residues. DNA of the CDR3: TGTGCCAGCAGCAACCCAAATCAGCCCCAGCATTTT. Its translation is CASSNPNQPQHF.

The chain couples TRBV6-1 to TRBJ1-6; 8 bases match TRBD1. V shed 5 bases and J 9 bases; nucleotides not matched to a gene: 9. The germline V gene has CDR1 MNHNS and CDR2 SASEGT. The CDR3 sequence is 15 residues long. The CDR3 bases are TGTGCCAGCAGTAATTCCAGGGGGCTTGGTTCACCCCTCCACTTT. Residues: CASSNSRGLGSPLHF.

This chain connects TRBV7-9 to TRBJ1-2; tentatively, D is TRBD1 (5 bases). The CDR3 length is 13 residues. CDR1 is SEHNR and CDR2 is FQNEAQ in the germline V gene (reference sequence). V gave up 2 bases and J gave up 3 bases, with 7 bases separating them. Here the CDR3 DNA reads TGTGCCAGCAGCTTACTGACAGACTATGGCTACACCTTC. Translating gives CASSLLTDYGYTF.

The chain carries TRBV19 and TRBJ1-1; D remains ambiguous. This CDR3 is built from 11 residues. Germline CDR1 reads LNHDA; CDR2 reads SQIVND (reference sequence). The V gene lost 3 bases and the J gene lost 4 bases, with 3 bases spanning the gap. The CDR3 reads CASSMGTEAFF. As DNA, the CDR3 is TGTGCCAGTAGTATGGGCACTGAAGCTTTCTTT.

The count of this clone is one. The V and J genes are TRBV14 and TRBJ2-1, with 12 bases fitting TRBD2. V shed 1 base, J shed 10 bases, and the junction held 5 bases outside the gene matches. Germline V CDR1 and CDR2: SGHDN, FVKESK. CDR3 length: 15 amino acids. Written as DNA, the CDR3 is TGTGCCAGCAGCCAAGGACTAGCGGGAGAGGGGGAGCAGTTCTTC. Amino acid sequence: CASSQGLAGEGEQFF.

The chain carries TRBV5-6 and TRBJ2-7; tentatively, D is TRBD2 (6 bases). V lost 4 bases and J 2 bases, leaving 16 bases between the germline ends. This CDR3 region has 15 residues. CDR1 is SGHDT and CDR2 is YYEEEE in the germline V gene. Written as DNA, the CDR3 is TGTGCCAGCAGCCCGGGAGTCCCTAAAGCCTACGAGCAGTACTTC. Protein product: CASSPGVPKAYEQYF.

The genes are TRBV6-5 and TRBJ2-7; 10 nucleotides agree with TRBD1. V dropped 0 bases and J dropped 3; count of bases not matched to a gene: 2. The germline V gene has CDR1 MNHEY and CDR2 SVGAGI. The CDR3 runs to 15 residues. The CDR3 nucleotides are TGTGCCAGCAGTTACTCTGGACAGGGGGGCTACGAGCAGTACTTC. Its translation is CASSYSGQGGYEQYF.

CDR3 DNA sequence: TGTGCCATCAGTGGTGAGCGGGGGGGCACAGATACGCAGTATTTT. Translating it yields CAISGERGGTDTQYF. V gene TRBV10-3 combines with J gene TRBJ2-3; the match to TRBD2 covers 9 bases. The CDR3 runs to 15 residues. From germline, CDR1 is ENHRY and CDR2 SYGVKD. With V trimmed by 4 bases and J by 1 base, 3 bases remained unmatched.

The V call is TRBV11-2, the J call TRBJ2-3; D gene unclear. The CDR3 is 12 amino acids. CDR1 SGHAT and CDR2 FQNNGV come from the germline V gene. Trimming left V 3 bases short and J 3 bases short, with 4 bases between. In DNA, the CDR3 is TGTGCCAGCAGCTTTGGGACAGATACGCAGTATTTT. Protein product: CASSFGTDTQYF. Drawing the rest from reference TRBV11-2 and TRBJ2-3, the complete variable domain is EAGVAQSPRYKIIEKRQSVAFWCNPISGHATLYWYQQILGQGPKLLIQFQNNGVVDDSQLPKDRFSAERLKGVDSTLKIQPAKLEDSAVYLCASSFGTDTQYFGPGTRLTVL.

The rearrangement links TRBV14 to TRBJ1-3; D gene unclear. Trimming pared 1 base from V and 0 bases from J, leaving 10 bases between. The CDR3 loop spans 16 amino acids. Germline lookup yields CDR1 SGHDN and CDR2 FVKESK. The CDR3: CASSQGFAFSGNTIYF. The CDR3 nucleotides read TGTGCCAGCAGCCAAGGGTTCGCGTTCTCTGGAAACACCATATATTTT.

The chain joins TRBV7-9 to TRBJ1-4; no definite D call. V was cut by 7 bases and J by 4 bases, with 16 bases left in between. This CDR3 has 15 amino acids. Germline loops: CDR1 SEHNR, CDR2 FQNEAQ (reference sequence). CDR3 in DNA: TGTGCCAGCACCCCAATTGGTGGGGTTAATGAAAAACTGTTTTTT. Protein sequence: CASTPIGGVNEKLFF.

The chain recombines TRBV7-2 with TRBJ1-1; D gene unclear. Germline CDR1 reads SGHTA; CDR2 reads FQGNSA. V was clipped by 2 bases and J by 1 base, with 5 bases between them. This CDR3 has 13 amino acids. The CDR3 loop is CASSLSQNTEAFF. CDR3 nucleotide sequence: TGTGCCAGCAGCTTATCTCAGAACACTGAAGCTTTCTTT.

The chain couples TRBV2 to TRBJ1-1; unclear D gene. The V gene lost 3 bases and the J gene lost 5 bases, with 16 bases spanning the gap. The CDR3 runs to 15 residues. Germline CDR1 reads SNHLY; CDR2 reads FYNNEI. CDR3 in amino acids: CASSDLGMEGTEAFF. In DNA, the CDR3 is TGTGCCAGCAGTGACCTGGGGATGGAGGGAACTGAAGCTTTCTTT.

This clone was counted a single time. V usage is TRBV6-1 and J usage is TRBJ1-2; D is undetermined. Per the germline V gene, CDR1 is MNHNS and CDR2 is SASEGT. There are 13 residues in the CDR3. The V and J ends lost 5 bases and 8 bases respectively, with 15 bases between them. The CDR3 protein is CASSTDPTRGYTF. The CDR3 DNA reads TGTGCCAGCAGTACTGACCCAACGAGGGGCTACACCTTC.

The chain is built from TRBV6-5 and TRBJ1-2; no definite D call. Germline assignment: CDR1 MNHEY and CDR2 SVGAGI. V shed 6 bases and J shed 4 bases, with 9 bases lying between them. The CDR3 runs to 12 residues. The DNA of the CDR3 is TGTGCCAGCAGCCGTAGGTTCTATGGCTACACCTTC. Protein sequence: CASSRRFYGYTF.

The genes are TRBV5-4 and TRBJ2-7; 13 nucleotides align to TRBD2. The CDR3 has 15 amino acids. Germline values: CDR1 SGHNT, CDR2 YYREEE (reference sequence). Germline trimming cut 4 bases from V and 2 bases from J; bases unmatched to any gene: 3. The CDR3 DNA reads as TGTGCCAGCAGCACCGGGACTAGCGGGACCTACGAGCAGTACTTC. It specifies CASSTGTSGTYEQYF.

J is TRBJ2-3 and V is TRBV5-6; a weak D match, TRBD2 (6 bases). Germline lookup yields CDR1 SGHDT and CDR2 YYEEEE. The CDR3 loop spans 15 amino acids. The V gene lost 2 bases and the J gene lost 0 bases, with 10 bases spanning the gap. DNA for the CDR3: TGTGCCAGCAGCTTCGACGGGACTAGCACAGATACGCAGTATTTT. Its protein product is CASSFDGTSTDTQYF.

The chain has TRBV4-2 and TRBJ1-5, with D maybe TRBD1 (5 bases). Germline V gene sequence: CDR1 LGHNA, CDR2 YNFKEQ. The CDR3 runs 15 residues. V was pared by 0 bases and J by 5 bases, with 11 bases between. CDR3: CASSQDRQIHQPQHF. The CDR3 nucleotides read TGTGCCAGCAGCCAAGATCGACAGATCCATCAGCCCCAGCATTTT.